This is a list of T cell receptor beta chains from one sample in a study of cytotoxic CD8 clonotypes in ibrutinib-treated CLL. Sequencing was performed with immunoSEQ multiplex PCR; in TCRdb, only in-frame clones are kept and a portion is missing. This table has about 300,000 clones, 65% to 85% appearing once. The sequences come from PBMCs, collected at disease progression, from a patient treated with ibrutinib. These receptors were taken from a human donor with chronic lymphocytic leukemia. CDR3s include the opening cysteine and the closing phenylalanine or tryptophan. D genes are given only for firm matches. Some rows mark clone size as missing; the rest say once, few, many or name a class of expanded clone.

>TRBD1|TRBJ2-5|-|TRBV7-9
CASSSSQGPINARETQYF
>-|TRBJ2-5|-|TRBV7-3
CASSKRGPQETQYF
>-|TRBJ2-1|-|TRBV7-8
CASSFSGGEQFF
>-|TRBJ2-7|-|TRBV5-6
CASSLGRTVAYEQYF
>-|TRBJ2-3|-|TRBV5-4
CASRGGRSTDTQYF
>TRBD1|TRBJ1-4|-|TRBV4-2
CASSPQGQGGTNEKLFF
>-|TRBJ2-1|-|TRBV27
CASSLSTTSYNEQFF
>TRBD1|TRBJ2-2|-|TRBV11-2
CASSLGTASGELFF
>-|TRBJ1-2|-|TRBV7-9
CASSPAHGYTF
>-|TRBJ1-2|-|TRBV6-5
CASSLHSERYGYTF
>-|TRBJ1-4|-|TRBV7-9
CASKQGQTNEKLFF
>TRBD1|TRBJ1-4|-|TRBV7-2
CASSNDRAQEKLFF
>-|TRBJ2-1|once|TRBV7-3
CASSQAGSVYNEQFF
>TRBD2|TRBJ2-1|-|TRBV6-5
CASGGRTHNEQFF
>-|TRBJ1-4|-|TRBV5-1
CASSLEPDATNEKLFF
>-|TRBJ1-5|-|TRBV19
CASSLRSNQPQHF
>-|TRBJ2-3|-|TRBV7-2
CASSFSGYETDTQYF
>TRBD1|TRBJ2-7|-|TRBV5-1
CASAGQGANEQYF
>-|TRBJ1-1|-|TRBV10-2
CASRRQEGTEAFF
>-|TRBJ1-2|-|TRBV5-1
CASSLWAGGYTF
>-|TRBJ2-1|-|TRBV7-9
CASSRTGAGFQQFF
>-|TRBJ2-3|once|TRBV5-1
CASSLSQPTDTQYF
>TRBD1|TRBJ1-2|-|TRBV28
CASSPSDRGSSFGYTF
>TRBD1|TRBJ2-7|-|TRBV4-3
CASSQDPGTGVVEQYF
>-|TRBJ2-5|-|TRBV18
CASSRKLQETQYF
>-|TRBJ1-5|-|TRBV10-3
CASRLGADNQPQHF
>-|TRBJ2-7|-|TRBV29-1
CSEARGGYEQYF
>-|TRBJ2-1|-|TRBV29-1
CSVFRAGYNEQFF
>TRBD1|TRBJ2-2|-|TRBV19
CASGRQGETGELFF